This is a list of T cell receptor beta chains from one sample in a study of T cell responses to AZD1222 COVID-19 vaccine. Assay used: immunoSEQ multiplex PCR; TCRdb lists only in-frame clones, some missing. Here the sample spans about 100,000 clones, 86% being singletons. The source material was peripheral blood, sampled on day 0 of AZD1222 vaccination. All receptors come from an adult in good health. Each CDR3 is given with its conserved first and last residue. The D gene is left open where the match is weak. Some rows have no size entry. The others give once, few or many, or a class for an expanded clone.

len: 16
abundance: -
j_gene: TRBJ2-6
v_gene: TRBV5-1
d_gene: -
CDR3aa: CASSPQKLSGANVLTF
CDR3nt: TGCGCCAGCAGCCCACAGAAGCTCTCTGGGGCCAACGTCCTGACTTTC

len: 15
abundance: -
j_gene: TRBJ2-1
v_gene: TRBV6-4
d_gene: -
CDR3aa: CASSDSLVADNEQFF
CDR3nt: TGTGCCAGCAGTGACTCGTTAGTTGCCGACAATGAGCAGTTCTTC

len: 15
abundance: -
j_gene: TRBJ2-7
v_gene: TRBV9
d_gene: -
CDR3aa: CASSVVGQGTHEQYF
CDR3nt: TGTGCCAGCAGCGTAGTCGGTCAGGGGACCCACGAGCAGTACTTC

len: 14
abundance: few
j_gene: TRBJ1-2
v_gene: TRBV30
d_gene: TRBD1
CDR3aa: CAWSAGQGPYGYTF
CDR3nt: TGTGCCTGGAGCGCGGGACAGGGACCCTATGGCTACACCTTC

len: 15
abundance: -
j_gene: TRBJ1-4
v_gene: TRBV5-1
d_gene: -
CDR3aa: CASSLEGRAFEKLFF
CDR3nt: TGCGCCAGCAGCTTGGAGGGCAGGGCGTTTGAAAAACTGTTTTTT

len: 12
abundance: -
j_gene: TRBJ1-2
v_gene: TRBV23-1
d_gene: TRBD1
CDR3aa: CASSGTGDGYTF
CDR3nt: TGCGCCAGCAGCGGGACAGGGGATGGCTACACCTTC

len: 15
abundance: -
j_gene: TRBJ2-5
v_gene: TRBV5-1
d_gene: -
CDR3aa: CASSPQGTGEKTQYF
CDR3nt: TGCGCCAGCAGCCCACAGGGGACGGGGGAGAAGACCCAGTACTTC

len: 17
abundance: -
j_gene: TRBJ1-3
v_gene: TRBV5-1
d_gene: -
CDR3aa: CASSLEGRANPGNTIYF
CDR3nt: TGCGCCAGCAGCTTGGAGGGCAGAGCCAATCCAGGAAACACCATATATTTT

len: 12
abundance: -
j_gene: TRBJ2-7
v_gene: TRBV2
d_gene: -
CDR3aa: CASRVDRGEQYF
CDR3nt: TGTGCCAGCAGAGTAGACAGAGGCGAGCAGTACTTC

len: 16
abundance: -
j_gene: TRBJ2-7
v_gene: TRBV29-1
d_gene: TRBD1
CDR3aa: CSVEDLKGQGALEQYF
CDR3nt: TGCAGCGTTGAAGATTTAAAGGGACAGGGGGCGCTTGAGCAGTACTTC

len: 13
abundance: once
j_gene: TRBJ1-6
v_gene: TRBV2
d_gene: -
CDR3aa: CASRIDRNSPLHF
CDR3nt: TGTGCCAGCCGCATAGACCGGAATTCACCCCTCCACTTT

len: 16
abundance: -
j_gene: TRBJ2-2
v_gene: TRBV11-2
d_gene: TRBD2
CDR3aa: CASSLVAGDFTGELFF
CDR3nt: TGTGCCAGCAGCTTAGTGGCGGGGGACTTCACCGGGGAGCTGTTTTTT

len: 16
abundance: -
j_gene: TRBJ1-2
v_gene: TRBV9
d_gene: -
CDR3aa: CASRAGGNDPIYGYTF
CDR3nt: TGTGCCAGCAGGGCCGGGGGAAATGATCCGATTTATGGCTACACCTTC

len: 13
abundance: -
j_gene: TRBJ2-3
v_gene: TRBV30
d_gene: -
CDR3aa: CAFRAGTPDTQYF
CDR3nt: TGTGCCTTCAGGGCAGGGACCCCAGATACGCAGTATTTT

len: 13
abundance: -
j_gene: TRBJ1-1
v_gene: TRBV5-1
d_gene: TRBD1
CDR3aa: CASSLEGATEAFF
CDR3nt: TGCGCCAGCAGCTTGGAGGGGGCGACTGAAGCTTTCTTT

len: 15
abundance: -
j_gene: TRBJ1-4
v_gene: TRBV28
d_gene: TRBD1
CDR3aa: CASSLGGQGDEKLFF
CDR3nt: TGTGCCAGCAGTTTGGGGGGACAGGGGGATGAAAAACTGTTTTTT

len: 13
abundance: -
j_gene: TRBJ2-4
v_gene: TRBV27
d_gene: -
CDR3aa: CASSLSVKNIQYF
CDR3nt: TGTGCCAGCAGTTTATCTGTCAAAAACATTCAGTACTTC

len: 15
abundance: -
j_gene: TRBJ1-6
v_gene: TRBV2
d_gene: TRBD1
CDR3aa: CASSEQGAHNSPLHF
CDR3nt: TGTGCCAGCAGTGAACAGGGGGCTCATAATTCACCCCTCCACTTT

len: 12
abundance: -
j_gene: TRBJ2-1
v_gene: TRBV12-3/TRBV12-4
d_gene: -
CDR3aa: CASSSPLGEQFF
CDR3nt: TGTGCCAGCAGTTCCCCCTTGGGTGAGCAGTTCTTC

len: 13
abundance: -
j_gene: TRBJ1-5
v_gene: TRBV10-3
d_gene: -
CDR3aa: CAINRDSNQPQHF
CDR3nt: TGTGCCATCAATAGAGATAGCAATCAGCCCCAGCATTTT

len: 18
abundance: -
j_gene: TRBJ2-1
v_gene: TRBV5-1
d_gene: TRBD1
CDR3aa: CASTLGRDRGVSGNEQFF
CDR3nt: TGCGCCAGCACCCTTGGCCGGGACAGGGGGGTATCGGGGAATGAGCAGTTCTTC

len: 13
abundance: -
j_gene: TRBJ2-7
v_gene: TRBV19
d_gene: -
CDR3aa: CAGSFRVGYEQYF
CDR3nt: TGTGCCGGGAGCTTTCGGGTCGGCTACGAGCAGTACTTC

len: 13
abundance: -
j_gene: TRBJ1-1
v_gene: TRBV5-1
d_gene: TRBD1
CDR3aa: CASSFMGQGLAFF
CDR3nt: TGCGCCAGCAGCTTTATGGGACAGGGTTTGGCTTTCTTT

len: 19
abundance: -
j_gene: TRBJ2-7
v_gene: TRBV19
d_gene: TRBD1
CDR3aa: CASSISRWLGGAGSYEQYF
CDR3nt: TGTGCCAGTAGTATCTCGCGTTGGTTAGGGGGCGCTGGCTCCTACGAGCAGTACTTC

len: 13
abundance: -
j_gene: TRBJ1-6
v_gene: TRBV29-1
d_gene: -
CDR3aa: CSAAQGGNSPLHF
CDR3nt: TGCAGCGCTGCTCAGGGAGGTAATTCACCCCTCCACTTT

len: 12
abundance: -
j_gene: TRBJ1-5
v_gene: TRBV3-1/TRBV3-2
d_gene: -
CDR3aa: CASSQGDQPQHF
CDR3nt: TGTGCCAGCAGCCAAGGCGATCAGCCCCAGCATTTT

len: 16
abundance: -
j_gene: TRBJ1-2
v_gene: TRBV5-1
d_gene: TRBD1
CDR3aa: CASSYAGTGGASGYTF
CDR3nt: TGCGCCAGCAGCTACGCCGGGACAGGGGGCGCGAGTGGCTACACCTTC